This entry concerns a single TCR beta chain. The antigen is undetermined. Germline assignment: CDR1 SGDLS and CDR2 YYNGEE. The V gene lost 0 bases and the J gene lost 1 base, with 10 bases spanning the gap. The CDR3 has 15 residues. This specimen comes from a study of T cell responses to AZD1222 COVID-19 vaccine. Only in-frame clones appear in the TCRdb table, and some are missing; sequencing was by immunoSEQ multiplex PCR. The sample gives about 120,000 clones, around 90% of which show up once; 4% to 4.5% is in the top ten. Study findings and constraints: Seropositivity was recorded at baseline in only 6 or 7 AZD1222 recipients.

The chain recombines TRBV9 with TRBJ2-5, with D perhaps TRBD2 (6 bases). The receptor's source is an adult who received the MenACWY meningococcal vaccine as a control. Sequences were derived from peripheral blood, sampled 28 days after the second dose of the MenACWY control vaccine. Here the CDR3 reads CASSVGSSAQETQYF. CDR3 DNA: TGTGCCAGCAGCGTAGGGTCTAGCGCCCAAGAGACCCAGTACTTC.